This T cell receptor beta chain was captured by sequencing in a study of beta chain features in type 1 diabetes. J gave up 11 bases and V 7 bases, and 11 bases lay outside the gene matches. This CDR3 region has 13 residues. Germline loops: CDR1 SEHNR, CDR2 FQNEAQ (reference sequence). Every bit of the isolated RNA underwent reverse transcription, so sequencing read expressed TCRB transcripts. The table came from immunoSEQ multiplex PCR; TCRdb's copy has only in-frame clones and leaves some out. The sample consists of hundreds of thousands of clones, approximately 10% of them appearing once. As regards this clone: The antigen remains unidentified.

General study points: Within patients, naive, central memory and Treg TCRB repertoires seemed more similar than within healthy donors.

The authors sorted CD4+ naive, central memory, regulatory and stem cell-like memory cells via CD45RO/CCR7/CD25/CD127/CD95/CD27. Purity (above 95%) was reached by all sorted populations. The origin of this receptor is a woman younger than 45 in good health. The specimen was naive CD4+ T cells from blood. The rearrangement links TRBV7-9 to TRBJ1-5; TRBD1 aligns across 7 bases. The CDR3 DNA reads TGTGCCAGCATGAGGGACAGCTCGGGGACCCAGCATTTT. Protein sequence: CASMRDSSGTQHF. Complete variable domain (other parts from reference TRBV7-9 and TRBJ1-5): DTGVSQNPRHKITKRGQNVTFRCDPISEHNRLYWYRQTLGQGPEFLTYFQNEAQLEKSRLLSDRFSAERPKGSFSTLEIQRTEQGDSAMYLCASMRDSSGTQHFGDGTRLSIL.